A selection of T cell receptor beta chains follows, all from one sample in a study of response to subunit inactivated influenza vaccine. TCRdb fed the RT-PCR reads into MiXCR, producing one record per CDR3 protein. The table includes hundreds of thousands of distinct CDR3 sequences, roughly 14% detected once. Sample: PBMCs from blood, taken roughly 12 days after vaccination. The receptors were sampled from a man in his fifties or sixties who received an inactivated influenza vaccine. Each CDR3 is given with its conserved first and last residue. D genes are given only for firm matches. Rows give clone size only sometimes, using once, few, many, or a class for an expanded clone.

v_gene: TRBV20-1; j_gene: TRBJ2-6; abundance: many; d_gene: -; CDR3nt: TGCAGTGCTAGGGCCTCTGGGGCCAACGTCCTGACTTTC; CDR3aa: CSARASGANVLTF
v_gene: TRBV5-6; j_gene: TRBJ1-1; abundance: few; d_gene: -; CDR3nt: TGTGCCAGCAGCTTGATGACTGAAGCTTTCTTT; CDR3aa: CASSLMTEAFF
v_gene: TRBV11-3; j_gene: TRBJ2-1; abundance: few; d_gene: -; CDR3nt: TGTGCCAGCAGCCAACGGACCCTCAATGAGCAGTTCTTC; CDR3aa: CASSQRTLNEQFF
v_gene: TRBV4-3; j_gene: TRBJ2-1; abundance: -; d_gene: -; CDR3nt: TGCGCCAGCAGCCAAGATTTAGATCAGAGGGGTGAGCAGTTCTTC; CDR3aa: CASSQDLDQRGEQFF
v_gene: TRBV18; j_gene: TRBJ2-2; abundance: few; d_gene: -; CDR3nt: TGTGCCAGCTCACCAAGGGGATGGACGAACACCGGGGAGCTGTTTTTT; CDR3aa: CASSPRGWTNTGELFF
v_gene: TRBV4-3; j_gene: TRBJ2-2; abundance: few; d_gene: -; CDR3nt: TGCGCCAGCAGCCAAGATACGGGGAACACCGGGGAGCTGTTTTTT; CDR3aa: CASSQDTGNTGELFF
v_gene: TRBV5-1; j_gene: TRBJ2-1; abundance: few; d_gene: TRBD2; CDR3nt: TGCGCCAGCAGCTTGGGGGGACTAGCGGGAGCTAATGAGCAGTTCTTC; CDR3aa: CASSLGGLAGANEQFF
v_gene: TRBV7-3; j_gene: TRBJ2-3; abundance: -; d_gene: TRBD1; CDR3nt: TGTGCCAGCAGCTTGGACAGGGGAGGAAATACGCAGTATTTT; CDR3aa: CASSLDRGGNTQYF
v_gene: TRBV20-1; j_gene: TRBJ2-3; abundance: few; d_gene: -; CDR3nt: TGCAGTGCTGTCCGAGACACAGGTCTCCTAACAAGCACAGATACGCAGTATTTT; CDR3aa: CSAVRDTGLLTSTDTQYF
v_gene: TRBV7-6; j_gene: TRBJ2-5; abundance: many; d_gene: -; CDR3nt: TGTGCCAGCAGCTTAGGGGGCGTTCAGGGGACCCAGTACTTC; CDR3aa: CASSLGGVQGTQYF
v_gene: TRBV7-9; j_gene: TRBJ1-4; abundance: -; d_gene: TRBD1; CDR3nt: TGTGCCAGCAGCGAACAGGGGGGCTTAGGTGGAAAACTGTTTTTT; CDR3aa: CASSEQGGLGGKLFF
v_gene: TRBV14; j_gene: TRBJ2-5; abundance: few; d_gene: -; CDR3nt: TGTGCCAGCAGACCGACTGGGTATCCGAGAGAGACCCAGTACTTC; CDR3aa: CASRPTGYPRETQYF
v_gene: TRBV30; j_gene: TRBJ2-7; abundance: -; d_gene: -; CDR3nt: TGTGCCTGGAGTCAAGGGTGGGCCTACGAGCAGTACTTC; CDR3aa: CAWSQGWAYEQYF
v_gene: TRBV14; j_gene: TRBJ2-1; abundance: -; d_gene: -; CDR3nt: TGTGCCAGCAGCCAATTTGGGAGGAACGTTAATGAGCAGTTCTTC; CDR3aa: CASSQFGRNVNEQFF
v_gene: TRBV5-1; j_gene: TRBJ2-3; abundance: -; d_gene: TRBD2; CDR3nt: TGCGCCAGCAGCCCGGGAGGCGGTCCCGTCACAGATACGCAGTATTTT; CDR3aa: CASSPGGGPVTDTQYF
v_gene: TRBV4-2; j_gene: TRBJ2-3; abundance: -; d_gene: TRBD2; CDR3nt: TGTGCCAGCAGCCAAGATTTGGCTAGCGGGAGGGCCTCAGATACGCAGTATTTT; CDR3aa: CASSQDLASGRASDTQYF
v_gene: TRBV5-1; j_gene: TRBJ2-7; abundance: -; d_gene: TRBD1; CDR3nt: TGCGCCAGCACCAAGGGGTGGGGACAGGGCCCATCCGAGCAGTACTTC; CDR3aa: CASTKGWGQGPSEQYF
v_gene: TRBV25-1; j_gene: TRBJ2-5; abundance: many; d_gene: -; CDR3nt: TGTGCCAGCAGTGAGTCCGAGACCCAGTACTTC; CDR3aa: CASSESETQYF
v_gene: TRBV9; j_gene: TRBJ2-2; abundance: -; d_gene: TRBD1; CDR3nt: TGTGCCAGCAGCTCCCGACAGGGGACAGCCGGGGAGCTGTTTTTT; CDR3aa: CASSSRQGTAGELFF
v_gene: TRBV5-5; j_gene: TRBJ1-1; abundance: -; d_gene: -; CDR3nt: TGTGCCAGCAGCTTGGCCGGGGGGTCTGAAGCTTTCTTT; CDR3aa: CASSLAGGSEAFF
v_gene: TRBV5-1; j_gene: TRBJ2-1; abundance: many; d_gene: -; CDR3nt: TGCGCCAGCAGCTTGGTTGGGACGAATCCCTACAATGAGCAGTTCTTC; CDR3aa: CASSLVGTNPYNEQFF
v_gene: TRBV6-5; j_gene: TRBJ2-3; abundance: few; d_gene: -; CDR3nt: TGTGCCAGCAGTTACTCGAGGAGCACAGATACGCAGTATTTT; CDR3aa: CASSYSRSTDTQYF
v_gene: TRBV20-1; j_gene: TRBJ2-3; abundance: few; d_gene: TRBD2; CDR3nt: TGCAGTGCTTACACTCTGACGACGGCGGGAGGTTTCACAGATACGCAGTATTTT; CDR3aa: CSAYTLTTAGGFTDTQYF
v_gene: TRBV2; j_gene: TRBJ1-2; abundance: few; d_gene: -; CDR3nt: TGTGCCAGCAGTGAAGCAGGGTGGGGTGGCTACACCTTC; CDR3aa: CASSEAGWGGYTF
v_gene: TRBV7-2; j_gene: TRBJ2-1; abundance: -; d_gene: -; CDR3nt: TGTGCCAGCAGCGGAGGACGCAATGTCAATGAGCACTTCTTC; CDR3aa: CASSGGRNVNEHFF
v_gene: TRBV11-2; j_gene: TRBJ2-2; abundance: -; d_gene: -; CDR3nt: TGTGCCAGCAGCTTAGTTCGGGGATCGGCCGGGGAGCTGTTTTTT; CDR3aa: CASSLVRGSAGELFF
v_gene: TRBV4-3; j_gene: TRBJ2-3; abundance: few; d_gene: TRBD2; CDR3nt: TGCGCCAGCAGCCAGCCGGGACTAGTAGATACGCAGTATTTT; CDR3aa: CASSQPGLVDTQYF
v_gene: TRBV14; j_gene: TRBJ2-3; abundance: few; d_gene: -; CDR3nt: TGTGCCAGCAGCCATGAGTTTCTTCCTGATACGCAGTATTTT; CDR3aa: CASSHEFLPDTQYF